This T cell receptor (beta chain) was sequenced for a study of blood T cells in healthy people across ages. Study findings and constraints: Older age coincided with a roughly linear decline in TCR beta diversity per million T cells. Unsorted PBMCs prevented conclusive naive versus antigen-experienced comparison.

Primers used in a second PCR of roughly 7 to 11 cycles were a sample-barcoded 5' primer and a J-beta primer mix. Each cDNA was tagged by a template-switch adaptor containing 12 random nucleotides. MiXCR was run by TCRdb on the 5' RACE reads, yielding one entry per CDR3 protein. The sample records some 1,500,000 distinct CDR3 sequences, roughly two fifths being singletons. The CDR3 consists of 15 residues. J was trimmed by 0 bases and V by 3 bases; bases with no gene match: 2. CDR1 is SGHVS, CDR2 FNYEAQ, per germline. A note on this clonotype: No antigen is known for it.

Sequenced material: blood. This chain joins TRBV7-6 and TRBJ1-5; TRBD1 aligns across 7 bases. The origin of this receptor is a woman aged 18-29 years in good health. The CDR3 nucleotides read TGTGCCAGCAGCTTGTCAGGGGGTAGCAATCAGCCCCAGCATTTT. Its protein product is CASSLSGGSNQPQHF.